These 17 T cell receptor beta chains were all obtained from the same sample, sequenced in a study of control samples from healthy donors and cancer patients. Data came from immunoSEQ multiplex PCR; TCRdb stores just in-frame clones and leaves some out. The sample lists 50,000 or so clones, 80% to 90% seen once, with approximately 3% in the top ten. Sequenced input: PBMCs. The receptors were gathered from a woman between 50 and 59 years old with lung cancer.

The chain employs TRBV6-5 and TRBJ1-5; possible D gene TRBD1, 6 bases. The CDR3 length is 15 residues. The V gene's germline CDR1 is MNHEY and CDR2 SVGAGI. Trimming pared 7 bases from V and 5 bases from J, leaving 18 bases between. The DNA for the CDR3 is TGTGCCAGCAATCGAAAGTGGGGGGCAGATCAGCCCCAGCATTTT. This codes for CASNRKWGADQPQHF.

This rearrangement joins TRBV12-5 to TRBJ2-2; D remains unclear. The CDR3 loop spans 12 amino acids. Germline V gene data show CDR1 as LGHNT and CDR2 as FRNRAP. V lost 3 bases and J 4 bases, leaving 3 bases between the germline ends. The CDR3 coding sequence is TGTGCTAGTGGTTTAAGCACCGGGGAGCTGTTTTTT. Translated: CASGLSTGELFF.

The rearrangement links TRBV19 to TRBJ1-2, with 8 bases identical to TRBD1. V lost 6 bases and J lost 2; bases outside the gene matches: 2. This CDR3 has 13 residues. CDR1 is LNHDA and CDR2 is SQIVND in the germline V gene (reference sequence). The CDR3 region has the DNA TGTGCCAGTAGCCGGGACAGGAACTATGGCTACACCTTC. Translated, it gives CASSRDRNYGYTF.

The gene calls are TRBV2 and TRBJ1-2, with 7 bases lining up with TRBD1. The CDR3 is 13 amino acids. The V and J ends lost 3 bases and 4 bases, in that order; junction bases with no gene match: 2. Germline assignment: CDR1 SNHLY and CDR2 FYNNEI. The CDR3 DNA reads as TGTGCCAGCAGTGAGAGACAGGGCTATGGCTACACCTTC. This encodes CASSERQGYGYTF. Combining the CDR3 with reference TRBV2 and TRBJ1-2 gives the whole variable domain EPEVTQTPSHQVTQMGQEVILRCVPISNHLYFYWYRQILGQKVEFLVSFYNNEISEKSEIFDDQFSVERPDGSNFTLKIRSTKLEDSAMYFCASSERQGYGYTFGSGTRLTVV.

The chain employs TRBV6-2 or TRBV6-3 and TRBJ2-2, with 7 bases that match TRBD2. J gave up 6 bases and V 0 bases, and 10 bases lay outside the gene matches. This CDR3 region has 17 residues. The germline V gene has CDR1 MNHEY and CDR2 SVGEGT. This CDR3 reads CASSYSMGGVGAGELFF. The CDR3 DNA is TGTGCCAGCAGTTACTCGATGGGGGGGGTGGGCGCCGGGGAGCTGTTTTTT.

The rearrangement links TRBV29-1 to TRBJ2-3; tentative D call: TRBD1 (6 bases). Germline V gene sequence: CDR1 SQVTM, CDR2 ANQGSEA. This CDR3 has 12 residues. The ends were cut back, 7 bases at V and 4 bases at J, with 12 bases in the middle. Here the CDR3 DNA reads TGCAGCGACGAGGGGGTAGCAGATACGCAGTATTTT. Its translation is CSDEGVADTQYF.

The chain uses TRBV18 and TRBJ2-3, with 7 bases matching TRBD1. After removal of 4 bases from V and 1 base from J, the junction contained 8 bases not matched to a gene. The CDR3 is 16 residues long. Per germline, CDR1 KGHSH and CDR2 LQKENI. This chain's CDR3 is CASSLSTGAGTDTQYF. In DNA, the CDR3 is TGTGCCAGCTCACTGTCAACAGGGGCGGGCACAGATACGCAGTATTTT.

The genes are TRBV11-3 and TRBJ2-1, with D possibly TRBD1 on 5 matching bases. V was pared by 3 bases and J by 0 bases, with 21 bases between. Germline-derived CDR1 and CDR2 are SGHNT and YENEEA. The CDR3 contains 19 residues. CDR3 nucleotides: TGTGCCAGCAGCTTCAATATGGGCTTTCTGGGGCGCTCCTACAATGAGCAGTTCTTC. Its translation is CASSFNMGFLGRSYNEQFF.

V and J are TRBV9 and TRBJ2-1; D might be TRBD2 (6 bases). Trimming shortened V by 3 bases and J by 2 bases, and 9 bases separated the two germline ends. The germline gives CDR1 SGDLS, CDR2 YYNGEE. The CDR3 is made up of 14 amino acids. This CDR3 reads CASSGGVPYNEQFF. The CDR3 DNA follows: TGTGCCAGCAGCGGCGGGGTCCCCTACAATGAGCAGTTCTTC.

V usage is TRBV7-2 and J usage is TRBJ1-1, with TRBD1 as a possible D gene (5 bases). This CDR3 has 14 residues. The germline V and J ends were trimmed by 5 bases and 0 bases, with 10 bases remaining between them. Germline assignment: CDR1 SGHTA and CDR2 FQGNSA. The CDR3 sequence is CASSRDGMNTEAFF. CDR3 nucleotide sequence: TGTGCCAGCAGCCGGGACGGGATGAACACTGAAGCTTTCTTT.

The gene calls are TRBV11-2 and TRBJ1-2; 8 bases align to TRBD1. This CDR3 has 16 amino acids. CDR1 SGHAT and CDR2 FQNNGV come from the germline V gene. V was clipped by 5 bases and J by 8 bases; unmatched bases: 16. CDR3 nucleotide sequence: TGTGCCAGCAGCCCAGACATCGGACAGGGTGAAGGAGGCTACACCTTC. The encoded protein is CASSPDIGQGEGGYTF.

The chain uses TRBV25-1 and TRBJ1-2; 7 bases line up with TRBD1. Germline V gives CDR1 MGHDK, CDR2 SYGVNS. The trim removed 5 bases at V and 5 bases at J, leaving 5 bases unmatched. The CDR3 contains 13 residues. CDR3 loop: CASSRGTAYGYTF. The CDR3 region has the DNA TGTGCCAGCAGTCGGGGGACAGCTTATGGCTACACCTTC.

The sample holds a few counts of this clone. The CDR3 DNA sequence: TGTGCCAGCAGTTGGACAGACAAAAATGAAAAACTGTTTTTT. The encoded protein is CASSWTDKNEKLFF. The chain uses TRBV6-6 and TRBJ1-4; possible D gene TRBD1, 6 bases. Trimming cost V 4 bases and J 5 bases, with 11 bases left between them. The V gene's germline CDR1 is MNHNY and CDR2 SVGAGI (reference sequence). The CDR3 sequence is 14 residues long.

V usage is TRBV11-2 and J usage is TRBJ2-7; D gene uncertain. The CDR3 is 14 amino acids. From germline, CDR1 is SGHAT and CDR2 FQNNGV. Trimming left V 0 bases short and J 0 bases short, with 6 bases between. CDR3 nucleotide sequence: TGTGCCAGCAGCTTAGAACCGTTCTCCTACGAGCAGTACTTC. Amino acids: CASSLEPFSYEQYF.

CDR3 coding DNA: TGTGCCAGCAGTTTAAAGGGCCGGGACAGGGGGCTGAGGTCACCCCTCCACTTT. Its protein is CASSLKGRDRGLRSPLHF. This chain connects TRBV28 to TRBJ1-6; 12 bases map to TRBD1. The CDR3 consists of 18 residues. Germline V gene lookup returns CDR1 MDHEN and CDR2 SYDVKM. The V segment lost 2 bases and the J segment 10 bases; nucleotides outside the gene matches: 12.

Here the CDR3 reads CASTWDSRDGYTF. The CDR3 DNA sequence: TGTGCCAGCACGTGGGACTCCCGGGATGGCTACACCTTC. The V and J genes are TRBV7-9 and TRBJ1-2; D may be TRBD1 (5 bases). Trimming removed 7 bases at V and 6 bases at J, with 15 bases between. From germline, CDR1 is SEHNR and CDR2 FQNEAQ (reference sequence). CDR3 size: 13 residues.

The chain carries TRBV7-9 and TRBJ2-1; 9 bases agree with TRBD1. Germline values: CDR1 SEHNR, CDR2 FQNEAQ (reference sequence). The J segment lost 6 bases and the V segment lost 5 bases, leaving 5 bases of the junction unmatched. The CDR3 runs to 14 residues. CDR3 sequence (DNA): TGTGCCAGCAGCCACCGGGACAGGGTCAATGAGCAGTTCTTC. It codes for CASSHRDRVNEQFF.